A selection of T cell receptor beta chains follows, all from one sample in a study of OX40 agonist ivuxolimab in advanced cancers. Profiling relied on immunoSEQ multiplex PCR, and the TCRdb table lists in-frame clones only, not all of them. This sample has approximately 47,000 clones, with around nine tenths found just once. This material consisted of CD4+ or CD8+ T cells sorted from blood, taken in a trial of the OX40 agonist ivuxolimab. Receptor source: an adult with an advanced solid tumor such as melanoma, head and neck, liver or kidney cancer. Each CDR3 is given with its conserved first and last residue. D genes are given only for firm matches. Clone size is not always given. Where it is, it says once, few, many or a class for expanded clones.

j_call d_call v_call clone_size cdr3_length cdr3_aa cdr3_nt
TRBJ2-1 - TRBV4-1 - 13 CASSQDGGIEQFF TGCGCCAGCAGCCAAGATGGGGGGATTGAGCAGTTCTTC
TRBJ2-1 - TRBV5-1 - 13 CASSGDTYNEQFF TGCGCCAGCAGCGGTGACACCTACAATGAGCAGTTCTTC
TRBJ1-3 - TRBV28 - 15 CASYTGRSAGNTIYF TGTGCCAGCTACACGGGCCGCTCCGCTGGAAACACCATATATTTT
TRBJ1-2 - TRBV7-9 few 12 CAIDRGAYGYTF TGTGCCATCGACCGGGGGGCCTATGGCTACACCTTC
TRBJ2-7 TRBD2 TRBV27 - 14 CASKRGTSSYEQYF TGTGCCAGCAAGAGGGGGACTAGCTCCTACGAGCAGTACTTC
TRBJ2-1 TRBD2 TRBV4-2 - 17 CASSHLPAGALGNEQFF TGTGCCAGCAGCCACCTCCCAGCGGGGGCGCTGGGCAATGAGCAGTTCTTC
TRBJ1-2 - TRBV6-5 - 13 CASSTGTWYGYTF TGTGCCAGCAGTACAGGGACATGGTATGGCTACACCTTC
TRBJ2-5 TRBD2 TRBV18 - 14 CASSAGLEEETQYF TGTGCCAGCTCCGCGGGACTAGAGGAAGAGACCCAGTACTTC
TRBJ2-3 - TRBV27 once 16 CASSPPRGLWTDTQYF TGTGCCAGCTCACCCCCTAGGGGATTATGGACAGATACGCAGTATTTT
TRBJ1-1 - TRBV5-8 - 14 CASSRIGGGTEAFF TGTGCCAGCAGCCGAATTGGTGGAGGGACTGAAGCTTTCTTT
TRBJ2-3 - TRBV29-1 - 11 CSTELHDTQYF TGCAGCACTGAACTCCACGATACGCAGTATTTT
TRBJ1-2 - TRBV7-9 - 12 CAGSWAADGYTF TGTGCCGGTTCGTGGGCAGCCGATGGCTACACCTTC
TRBJ1-6 - TRBV4-2 - 18 CASSQDGGDSSYNSPLHF TGTGCCAGCAGCCAAGACGGTGGAGACTCCTCCTATAATTCACCCCTCCACTTT
TRBJ1-4 - TRBV28 - 15 CASSLARATNEKLFF TGTGCCAGCAGTTTGGCACGTGCAACTAATGAAAAACTGTTTTTT
TRBJ2-5 - TRBV11-2 - 12 CASSLEGETQYF TGTGCCAGCAGCTTAGAAGGGGAGACCCAGTACTTC
TRBJ1-2 TRBD1 TRBV6-1 - 15 CASTDVGTGADGYTF TGTGCCAGCACTGACGTCGGGACAGGGGCGGATGGCTACACCTTC
TRBJ2-5 - TRBV21-1 - 14 CAIGQLQIPETQYF TGTGCCATAGGACAACTACAAATCCCGGAGACCCAGTACTTC